The TCR beta chain described here comes from a study of human T cells and chemical hapten exposure. Using its own MiXCR run on the RACE reads, TCRdb lists one record per CDR3 protein. The sample consists of more than 60,000 distinct CDR3 sequences, 10% of them appearing once. The time point is: patch test 2, 6 weeks after DPC sensitization. Stated treatment: therapeutic diphenylcyclopropenone sensitization with weekly scalp DPC. The study enrolled 18 to 70-year-old alopecia patients suitable for DPC. V was trimmed by 6 bases and J by 4 bases, leaving 18 bases between them. The germline V gene has CDR1 SQVTM and CDR2 ANQGSEA. The CDR3 is 14 residues long.

This TCR came from a woman in her 50s with alopecia areata. Some clones in this sample may be carry-over from other donors' samples. The input for sequencing was whole blood, taken in connection with sensitization to the hapten diphenylcyclopropenone (DPC). V usage is TRBV29-1 and J usage is TRBJ1-2; TRBD1 might be the D (6 bases). CDR3 DNA: TGCAGCGTCGGTTCTGCTGGGGGCTCCTATGGCTACACCTTC. Translation gives CSVGSAGGSYGYTF.